A single sample gave rise to the 27 T cell receptor beta chains below, sequenced in a study of blood T cell repertoires in COVID-19. TCRdb keeps only in-frame clones here, not all; method: immunoSEQ multiplex PCR. The table records 20,000 to 30,000 clones, nearly 90% of them present only once. The sequenced sample was peripheral blood. Source of these receptors: a human donor in a cohort sampled during active COVID-19.

Only a few counts were recorded for this clone. J is TRBJ2-5 and V is TRBV5-1; 7 bases line up with TRBD1. Germline trimming cut 4 bases from V and 3 bases from J; bases unmatched to any gene: 9. The CDR3 length is 15 residues. Per germline, CDR1 SGHRS and CDR2 YFSETQ. Here the CDR3 DNA reads TGCGCCAGCAGCCTAGGGACAGCGAGGGAAGAGACCCAGTACTTC. Its protein is CASSLGTAREETQYF.

The rearrangement joins TRBV7-9 to TRBJ2-1; D gene uncertain. This CDR3 is built from 14 residues. CDR1 and CDR2 (germline): SEHNR, FQNEAQ (reference sequence). Trimming took 4 bases from V and 5 from J, leaving 12 bases between them. CDR3 loop: CASSSVTINNEQFF. The CDR3 region has the DNA TGTGCCAGCAGCTCGGTCACCATAAACAATGAGCAGTTCTTC. Using reference TRBV7-9 and TRBJ2-1 for the parts outside the CDR3, the full variable domain is DTGVSQNPRHKITKRGQNVTFRCDPISEHNRLYWYRQTLGQGPEFLTYFQNEAQLEKSRLLSDRFSAERPKGSFSTLEIQRTEQGDSAMYLCASSSVTINNEQFFGPGTRLTVL.

V and J are TRBV28 and TRBJ2-7; a weak D match, TRBD2 (6 bases). With 10 bases removed from V and 0 bases from J, the gap between germline ends came to 13 bases. In germline, CDR1 is MDHEN, CDR2 SYDVKM. The CDR3 has 13 amino acids. CDR3 region: CATGSHLSYEQYF. CDR3 nucleotides: TGTGCCACCGGGAGCCACCTCTCCTACGAGCAGTACTTC. Variable domain in full (rest from reference TRBV28 and TRBJ2-7): DVKVTQSSRYLVKRTGEKVFLECVQDMDHENMFWYRQDPGLGLRLIYFSYDVKMKEKGDIPEGYSVSREKKERFSLILESASTNQTSMYLCATGSHLSYEQYFGPGTRLTVT.

The CDR3 DNA sequence: TGTGCCAGCAGCTTGGTAACTGGGGCCAACGTCCTGACTTTC. This translates into CASSLVTGANVLTF. The chain has TRBV5-6 and TRBJ2-6; D ambiguous. V lost 0 bases and J lost 2, with 3 bases in between. The CDR3 covers 14 residues. Germline values: CDR1 SGHDT, CDR2 YYEEEE.

V and J are TRBV7-8 and TRBJ2-3; D is possibly TRBD1 or TRBD2 (6 bases each). In germline, CDR1 is SGHVS, CDR2 FQNEAQ. The CDR3 contains 15 residues. Trimming pared 5 bases from V and 6 bases from J, leaving 18 bases between. The CDR3 DNA sequence: TGTGCCAGCAGCCGGGGGCTTAATTTCGGGGATACGCAGTATTTT. This gives the protein CASSRGLNFGDTQYF.

V gene TRBV19 combines with J gene TRBJ2-5; 7 bases line up with TRBD1. The V gene's germline CDR1 is LNHDA and CDR2 SQIVND (reference sequence). The V gene end was trimmed by 4 bases and the J gene end by 1 base; junction bases not matched to a gene: 9. The CDR3 is made up of 16 amino acids. The CDR3: CASSTPGTDLQETQYF. DNA of the CDR3: TGTGCCAGTAGTACTCCCGGGACAGACCTCCAAGAGACCCAGTACTTC.

This clone was detected only once. This sequence joins TRBV5-4 and TRBJ2-1, with D possibly matching TRBD2 (6 bases). The germline V and J ends were trimmed by 3 bases and 2 bases, with 9 bases remaining between them. Per the germline V gene, CDR1 is SGHNT and CDR2 is YYREEE (reference sequence). The CDR3 contains 14 residues. CDR3: CASSSGGAYNEQFF. CDR3 DNA: TGTGCCAGCAGCTCCGGGGGTGCCTACAATGAGCAGTTCTTC.

This chain uses TRBV5-4 with TRBJ1-4; 7 bases fit TRBD1. Germline V gives CDR1 SGHNT, CDR2 YYREEE (reference sequence). The CDR3 has 14 residues. The trim removed 3 bases at V and 8 bases at J, leaving 7 bases unmatched. CDR3 amino acids: CASSSDRVGEKLFF. CDR3 nucleotide sequence: TGTGCCAGCAGCTCCGACAGGGTCGGAGAAAAACTGTTTTTT.

V gene TRBV5-6 combines with J gene TRBJ2-7, with TRBD2 matching 12 bases. In germline, CDR1 is SGHDT, CDR2 YYEEEE. This CDR3 is built from 15 residues. Trimming took 4 bases from V and 4 from J; bases not matched to a gene: 6. The CDR3 region is CASSQTSGSRYEQYF. CDR3 coding DNA: TGTGCCAGCAGCCAGACTAGCGGGAGTAGGTACGAGCAGTACTTC.

In its sample, this clone was seen once. The chain couples TRBV6-5 to TRBJ1-4; no firm D call. With 0 bases removed from V and 10 bases from J, the gap between germline ends came to 9 bases. The CDR3 runs 13 residues. Germline CDR1 reads MNHEY; CDR2 reads SVGAGI. The CDR3 nucleotides read TGTGCCAGCAGTTACTCGAGTGCGGGAAAACTGTTTTTT. It yields the protein CASSYSSAGKLFF.

This sequence joins TRBV6-5 and TRBJ1-6; D gene uncertain. V was pared by 0 bases and J by 7 bases, with 7 bases between. Germline lookup yields CDR1 MNHEY and CDR2 SVGAGI. This CDR3 has 14 amino acids. The CDR3 sequence: CASSYSFRNSPLHF. CDR3 nucleotide sequence: TGTGCCAGCAGTTACTCGTTCCGGAATTCACCCCTCCACTTT.

This clone was seen only once. The chain recombines TRBV10-2 with TRBJ2-3; D call uncertain. The CDR3 extends over 13 amino acids. V was clipped by 6 bases and J by 0 bases, with 7 bases between them. Per germline, CDR1 WSHSY and CDR2 SAAADI. CDR3 sequence reads: CASSRGSTDTQYF. In nucleotides, the CDR3 is TGCGCCAGCAGCCGCGGAAGCACAGATACGCAGTATTTT.

The rearrangement joins TRBV7-9 to TRBJ2-1, with TRBD2 identical over 8 bases. V was pared by 4 bases and J by 0 bases, with 5 bases of the junction left unmatched. The CDR3 extends over 16 amino acids. Germline V lookup: CDR1 SEHNR, CDR2 FQNEAQ (reference sequence). CDR3 nucleotide sequence: TGTGCCAGCAGCTCTATTACTAGCGGCTCCTACAATGAGCAGTTCTTC. It translates to CASSSITSGSYNEQFF.

This clone has just one count. This chain uses TRBV28 with TRBJ2-1, with 11 positions matching TRBD1. The CDR3 runs to 15 residues. The V gene's germline CDR1 is MDHEN and CDR2 SYDVKM. V trimming: 2 bases; J trimming: 7 bases; junction bases outside the gene matches: 4. CDR3 residues: CASSLGGQGANEQFF. CDR3 DNA: TGTGCCAGCAGTTTAGGCGGACAGGGGGCGAATGAGCAGTTCTTC.

This rearrangement joins TRBV2 to TRBJ1-4; maybe TRBD1 (5 bases). In germline, CDR1 is SNHLY, CDR2 FYNNEI. The CDR3 length is 15 residues. V was trimmed by 7 bases and J by 3 bases, leaving 15 bases between them. The CDR3 nucleotides read TGTGCCAGCAATCTAATGGGGGGAGCTAATGAAAAACTGTTTTTT. Protein sequence: CASNLMGGANEKLFF.

In its sample, this clone was seen a few times. CDR3 nucleotide sequence: TGTGCCAGCAGTTTAGGACAGAAAAATTCACCCCTCCACTTT. It encodes CASSLGQKNSPLHF. The chain couples TRBV27 to TRBJ1-6; D is possibly TRBD1 (6 bases). Germline V gene lookup returns CDR1 MNHEY and CDR2 SMNVEV (reference sequence). The V end was cut by 2 bases, the J end by 7 bases, with 9 bases between. The CDR3 totals 14 residues.

The chain recombines TRBV7-2 with TRBJ2-5, with 8 bases matching TRBD2. Matching the DNA end better, TRBJ2-7 makes the J call doubtful. This CDR3 is built from 16 residues. Germline V gene sequence: CDR1 SGHTA, CDR2 FQGNSA. The CDR3 loop is CASSSPGGTLSYEQYF. CDR3 in DNA: TGTGCCAGCAGCTCTCCGGGGGGGACCCTCTCCTACGAGCAGTACTTC.

The chain carries TRBV30 and TRBJ2-1, with no clear D. Trimming stripped 3 bases from V and 4 bases from J, with 7 bases between. Germline CDR1 GTSNPN, CDR2 SVGIG (reference sequence). The CDR3 runs to 12 residues. The CDR3 is CAWSSIYNEQFF. For the CDR3, the DNA is TGTGCCTGGAGCTCTATTTACAATGAGCAGTTCTTC.

The rearrangement links TRBV11-3 to TRBJ2-2; TRBD1 agrees at 8 bases. Germline CDR1 is SGHNT and CDR2 is YENEEA. The trim removed 5 bases at V and 3 bases at J, leaving 5 bases unmatched. This CDR3 region has 15 residues. The CDR3 here is CASSPGQGDTGELFF. CDR3 nucleotides: TGTGCCAGCAGCCCCGGACAGGGCGACACCGGGGAGCTGTTTTTT.

This chain's CDR3 is CASSVGDRNSPLHF. The DNA of the CDR3 is TGTGCCAGCAGTGTTGGGGACAGAAATTCACCCCTCCACTTT. V usage is TRBV28 and J usage is TRBJ1-6; 7 positions agree with TRBD1. V lost 5 bases to trimming and J lost 7 bases; unmatched junction nucleotides: 5. This CDR3 is built from 14 residues. Germline values: CDR1 MDHEN, CDR2 SYDVKM.

The chain uses TRBV6-5 and TRBJ2-7; 10 bases align to TRBD1. Per germline, CDR1 MNHEY and CDR2 SVGAGI. CDR3 length equals 15 residues. With V trimmed by 2 bases and J by 5 bases, 6 bases remained unmatched. Here the CDR3 DNA reads TGTGCCAGCAGTTACGATCGGGACAGGGGCCACGAGCAGTACTTC. Its translation: CASSYDRDRGHEQYF.

V gene TRBV2 combines with J gene TRBJ2-3, with TRBD2 matching over 10 bases. V lost 5 bases, J lost 4 bases, and 9 bases stayed unmatched. The CDR3 spans 16 residues. Germline V CDR1 and CDR2: SNHLY, FYNNEI. The CDR3 region has the DNA TGTGCCAGCAGTTCCGGAGGAGCGGGGGGGCCAGATACGCAGTATTTT. Protein sequence: CASSSGGAGGPDTQYF.

The J gene is TRBJ2-1, the V gene TRBV18, with TRBD2 identical over 7 bases. Trimming took 3 bases from V and 0 from J; bases not matched to a gene: 2. The CDR3 has 15 residues. Germline loops: CDR1 KGHSH, CDR2 LQKENI. The CDR3 DNA reads as TGTGCCAGCTCACCCAGCGGGATCTCCTACAATGAGCAGTTCTTC. This translates into CASSPSGISYNEQFF.

The chain has TRBV6-4 and TRBJ2-4; TRBD1 matches at 7 bases. Germline V gene sequence: CDR1 MRHNA, CDR2 SNTAGT. The CDR3 spans 16 residues. V trimming: 4 bases; J trimming: 1 base; junction bases outside the gene matches: 7. The CDR3 region has the DNA TGTGCCAGCAGTGCACCTCAGGGGGTGGCCAAAAACATTCAGTACTTC. It encodes CASSAPQGVAKNIQYF.

This chain connects TRBV7-6 to TRBJ1-4; D possibly corresponds to TRBD1 (5 bases). Germline values: CDR1 SGHVS, CDR2 FNYEAQ. V lost 5 bases, J lost 0 bases, and 16 bases lay in between. This CDR3 is built from 17 residues. The CDR3 DNA reads TGTGCCAGCAGCCCCGACGACCCCAGGGCAACTAATGAAAAACTGTTTTTT. It yields the protein CASSPDDPRATNEKLFF.

The chain employs TRBV7-8 and TRBJ2-7; D might be TRBD2 (5 bases). Between the trimmed V and J ends, which lost 5 bases and 2 bases, there was a span of 10 bases. Germline CDR1 reads SGHVS; CDR2 reads FQNEAQ. There are 13 residues in the CDR3. CDR3 bases: TGTGCCAGCAGCCCCTCCGGGACCTACGAGCAGTACTTC. Its translation: CASSPSGTYEQYF.

V gene TRBV9 combines with J gene TRBJ1-6; D not certain. V lost 2 bases to trimming and J lost 5 bases, with 8 bases between them. CDR1 SGDLS and CDR2 YYNGEE come from the germline V gene. The CDR3 length is 14 residues. This CDR3 reads CASSVSVDNSPLHF. CDR3 in DNA: TGTGCCAGCAGCGTCTCCGTAGATAATTCACCCCTCCACTTT. Complete variable domain (other parts from reference TRBV9 and TRBJ1-6): DSGVTQTPKHLITATGQRVTLRCSPRSGDLSVYWYQQSLDQGLQFLIQYYNGEERAKGNILERFSAQQFPDLHSELNLSSLELGDSALYFCASSVSVDNSPLHFGNGTRLTVT.